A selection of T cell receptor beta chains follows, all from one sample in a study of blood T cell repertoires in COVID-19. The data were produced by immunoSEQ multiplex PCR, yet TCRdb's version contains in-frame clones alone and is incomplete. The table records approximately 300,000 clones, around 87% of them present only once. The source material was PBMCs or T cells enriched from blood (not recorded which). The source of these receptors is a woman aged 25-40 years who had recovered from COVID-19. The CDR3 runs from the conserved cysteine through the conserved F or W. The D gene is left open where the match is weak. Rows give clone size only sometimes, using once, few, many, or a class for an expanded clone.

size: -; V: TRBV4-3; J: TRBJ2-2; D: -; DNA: TGCGCCAGCAGCCATAGCAGGGTTAACACCGGGGAGCTGTTTTTT; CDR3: CASSHSRVNTGELFF
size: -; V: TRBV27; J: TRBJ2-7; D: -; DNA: TGTGCCAGCACTAGGGGGTTGGGGAGCTCCTACGAGCAGTACTTC; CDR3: CASTRGLGSSYEQYF
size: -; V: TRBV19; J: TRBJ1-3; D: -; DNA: TGTGCCAGCCGACCACCGGGACAACTTAGTACGTCTGGAAACACCATATATTTT; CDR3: CASRPPGQLSTSGNTIYF
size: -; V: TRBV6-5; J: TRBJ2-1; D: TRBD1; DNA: TGTGCCAGCAGAGGACAGGGATTCGAACGACAGTTCTTC; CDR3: CASRGQGFERQFF
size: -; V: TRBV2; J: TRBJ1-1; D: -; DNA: TGTGCCAGCAGTGAGCTGGGGAGGAACACTGAAGCTTTCTTT; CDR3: CASSELGRNTEAFF
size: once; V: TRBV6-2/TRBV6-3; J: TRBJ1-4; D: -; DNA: TGTGCCAGCAGTTACTCCCGGGTGGATCGTGAAAAACTGTTTTTT; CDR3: CASSYSRVDREKLFF
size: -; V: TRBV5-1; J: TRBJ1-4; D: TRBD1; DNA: TGCGCCAGCAGCAACGGACAGGGGTCTAATGAAAAACTGTTTTTT; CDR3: CASSNGQGSNEKLFF
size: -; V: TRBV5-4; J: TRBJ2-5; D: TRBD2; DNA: TGTGCCAGCAGCTTGTTCTCTAGCGGGGAAGAGACCCAGTACTTC; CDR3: CASSLFSSGEETQYF
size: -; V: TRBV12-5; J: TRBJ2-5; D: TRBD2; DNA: TGTGCTAGTGGTTTGGGCCTAGCGGGGACCCAGGAGACCCAGTACTTC; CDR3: CASGLGLAGTQETQYF
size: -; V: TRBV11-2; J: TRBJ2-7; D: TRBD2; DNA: TGTGCCAGCAGTGTGGGTAGCGGGACCTACGAGCAGTACTTC; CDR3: CASSVGSGTYEQYF
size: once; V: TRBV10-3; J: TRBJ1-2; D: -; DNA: TGTGCCATCAGTGAGTCGCAGGCGGGCTATGGCTACACCTTC; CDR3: CAISESQAGYGYTF
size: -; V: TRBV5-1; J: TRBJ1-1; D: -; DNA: TGCGCCAGCAGTTCCAGGGTTCGGACTGAAGCTTTCTTT; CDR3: CASSSRVRTEAFF
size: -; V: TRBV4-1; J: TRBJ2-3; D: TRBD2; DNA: TGCGCCAGCAGTGAGGGGCTAGCGGGAGATACGCAGTATTTT; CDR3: CASSEGLAGDTQYF
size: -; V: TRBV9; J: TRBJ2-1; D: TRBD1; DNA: TGTGCCAGCAGCGTAGGAGGGGGCCAATACAATGAGCAGTTCTTC; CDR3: CASSVGGGQYNEQFF
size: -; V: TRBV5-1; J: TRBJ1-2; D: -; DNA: TGCGCCAGCAGCTTGGACACCCTCAACTATGGCTACACCTTC; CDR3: CASSLDTLNYGYTF
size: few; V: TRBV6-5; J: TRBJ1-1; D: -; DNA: TGTGCCAGCAGTTACTCAGGCAGGGCTGAAGCTTTCTTT; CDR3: CASSYSGRAEAFF
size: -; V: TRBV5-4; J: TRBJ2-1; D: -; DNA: TGTGCCAGCAGCCTTGAGGCGGGCGATGAGCAGTTCTTC; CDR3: CASSLEAGDEQFF
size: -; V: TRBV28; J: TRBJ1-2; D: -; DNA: TGTGCCAGCAGAACCAGTGGGGGCGCAAACTATGGCTACACCTTC; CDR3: CASRTSGGANYGYTF
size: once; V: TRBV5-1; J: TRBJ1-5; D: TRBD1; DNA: TGCGCCAGCAGCCTTCACGGGACAGGGGATCAGCCCCAGCATTTT; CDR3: CASSLHGTGDQPQHF
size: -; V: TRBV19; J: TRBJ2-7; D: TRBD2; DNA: TGTGCCAGTAGTTCCCGACTAGCGCTGACTCCCTACGAGCAGTACTTC; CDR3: CASSSRLALTPYEQYF
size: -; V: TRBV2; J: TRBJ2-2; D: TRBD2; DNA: TGTGCCAGTGATTTTAGCGGGGGGCCTACGGTGGACACCGGGGAGCTGTTTTTT; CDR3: CASDFSGGPTVDTGELFF
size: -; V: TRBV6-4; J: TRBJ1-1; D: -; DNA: TGTGCCAGCAGTGGCGGGACGGAGAACACTGAAGCTTTCTTT; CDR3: CASSGGTENTEAFF
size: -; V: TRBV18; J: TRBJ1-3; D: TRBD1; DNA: TGTGCCAGCTCGCAACAGGGGAATACTGGAAACACCATATATTTT; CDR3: CASSQQGNTGNTIYF
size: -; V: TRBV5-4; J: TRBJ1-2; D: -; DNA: TGTGCCAGCAGCTTGAGGACTGCCGGGGGGGGTGGCTACACCTTC; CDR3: CASSLRTAGGGGYTF
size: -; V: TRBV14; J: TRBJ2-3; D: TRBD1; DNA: TGTGCCAGCCGCGGCGACAGGGAAGGAGATACGCAGTATTTT; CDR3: CASRGDREGDTQYF
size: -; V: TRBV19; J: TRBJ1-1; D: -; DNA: TGTGCCAGTAGGTCTTGGGACAATGGGGTTGAAGCTTTCTTT; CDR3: CASRSWDNGVEAFF
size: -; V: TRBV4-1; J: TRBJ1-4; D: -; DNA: TGCGCCAGCAGCCAAGTTCACAGTTATAATGAAAAACTGTTTTTT; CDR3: CASSQVHSYNEKLFF
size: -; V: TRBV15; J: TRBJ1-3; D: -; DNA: TGTGCCACCAGCAGAGGGACAGCTGGAAACACCATATATTTT; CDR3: CATSRGTAGNTIYF
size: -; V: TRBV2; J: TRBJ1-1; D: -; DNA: TGTGCCAGCAGTGTACAGGGGAACACTGAAGCTTTCTTT; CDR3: CASSVQGNTEAFF
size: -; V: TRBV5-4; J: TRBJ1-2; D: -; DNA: TGTGCCAGCAGCTTTCGGGGAGGGAACTATGGCTACACCTTC; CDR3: CASSFRGGNYGYTF
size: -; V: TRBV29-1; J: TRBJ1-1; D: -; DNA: TGCAGCGTTGGGGAGCCGAGGGACACTGAAGCTTTCTTT; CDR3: CSVGEPRDTEAFF
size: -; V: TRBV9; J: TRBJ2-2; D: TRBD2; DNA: TGTGCCAGCAGCGAAACGGGGGGGCCTTACCACACCGGGGAGCTGTTTTTT; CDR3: CASSETGGPYHTGELFF
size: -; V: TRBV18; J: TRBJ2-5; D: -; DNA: TGTGCCAGCTCACCACCGGGGGCTAAAGGGGAGACCCAGTACTTC; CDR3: CASSPPGAKGETQYF
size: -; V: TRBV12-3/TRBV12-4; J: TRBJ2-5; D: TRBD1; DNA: TGTGCCAGCAGTCTGACAGGGAAAGGGCCCCAGTACTTC; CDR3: CASSLTGKGPQYF
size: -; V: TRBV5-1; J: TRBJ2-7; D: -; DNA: TGCGCCAGCAGCTTGGACCCCTTCGACACCTACGAGCAGTACTTC; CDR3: CASSLDPFDTYEQYF
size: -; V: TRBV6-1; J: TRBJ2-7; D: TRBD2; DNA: TGTGCCAGCAGTGAAGGCACGGGACTAGCGGAGCCCTACGAGCAGTACTTC; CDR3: CASSEGTGLAEPYEQYF
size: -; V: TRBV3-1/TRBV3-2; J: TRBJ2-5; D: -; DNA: TGTGCCAGCAGCCAACCTTTAAGGGGTAGCAGGGGGACCCAGTACTTC; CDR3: CASSQPLRGSRGTQYF
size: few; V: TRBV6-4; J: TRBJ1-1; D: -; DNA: TGTGCCAGCAGTGAACAGCCCGCCATGAACACTGAAGCTTTCTTT; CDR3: CASSEQPAMNTEAFF
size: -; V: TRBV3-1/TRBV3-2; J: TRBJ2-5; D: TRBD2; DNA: TGTGCCAGCAGCACCCGACTAGCGGGGGGGGCAGAGACCCAGTACTTC; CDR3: CASSTRLAGGAETQYF
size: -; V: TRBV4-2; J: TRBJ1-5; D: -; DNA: TGTGCCAGCAGCCAAGATGGCAGGGCCAATCAGCCCCAGCATTTT; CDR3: CASSQDGRANQPQHF
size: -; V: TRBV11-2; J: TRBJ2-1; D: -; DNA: TGTGCCAGCAGCTTATCGGCAGGGGGGCATGAGCAGTTCTTC; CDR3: CASSLSAGGHEQFF
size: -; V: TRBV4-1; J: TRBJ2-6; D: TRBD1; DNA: TGCGCCAGCAGCCAAATTCCGGGACAGGGGGTTGGGGCCAACGTCCTGACTTTC; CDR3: CASSQIPGQGVGANVLTF
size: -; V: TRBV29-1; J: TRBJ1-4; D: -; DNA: TGCAGCGCTTCCGACGGGTCAGAAAAACTGTTTTTT; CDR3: CSASDGSEKLFF
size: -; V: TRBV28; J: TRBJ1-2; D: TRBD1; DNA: TGTGCCACCTCAGGGGGATCTGGCTATGGCTACACCTTC; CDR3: CATSGGSGYGYTF
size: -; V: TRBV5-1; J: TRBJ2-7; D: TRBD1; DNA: TGCGCCAGCAGCTTGGGACAGGGGGCACGTGAGCAGTACTTC; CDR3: CASSLGQGAREQYF